These T cell receptor beta chains were read from a single sample in a study of blood T cell repertoires in COVID-19. Sequencing used immunoSEQ multiplex PCR; TCRdb keeps in-frame clones, though not all of them. The profile shows approximately 120,000 clones, 70% to 80% of them singletons. The sample consisted of peripheral blood. These TCRs come from a man aged 40-55 years with active or convalescent COVID-19. The CDR3 runs from the conserved cysteine through the conserved F or W. A D gene is named only where the DNA matches it firmly. Rows may omit the clone size; those that give it use once, few, many or a size class.

d_gene	abundance	v_gene	j_gene	CDR3aa	CDR3nt
TRBD1	.	TRBV12-3/TRBV12-4	TRBJ1-1	CASQGAGTEAFF	TGTGCCAGTCAGGGGGCCGGCACTGAAGCTTTCTTT
TRBD1	.	TRBV6-5	TRBJ1-4	CASSRQGATNEKLFF	TGTGCCAGCAGTAGACAGGGGGCAACTAATGAAAAACTGTTTTTT
.	once	TRBV28	TRBJ1-5	CASSFVQGINQPQHF	TGTGCCAGCAGTTTCGTTCAGGGGATAAATCAGCCCCAGCATTTT
.	few	TRBV2	TRBJ1-2	CASSGTENYGYTF	TGTGCCAGCAGTGGGACAGAGAACTATGGCTACACCTTC
.	.	TRBV19	TRBJ1-6	CASSNGRIDSPLHF	TGTGCCAGTAGTAACGGCAGGATCGACTCACCCCTCCACTTT
TRBD1	.	TRBV24-1	TRBJ2-7	CATSDSGQSYEQYF	TGTGCCACCAGTGACTCGGGACAGTCCTACGAGCAGTACTTC
.	.	TRBV7-9	TRBJ2-3	CASRQDGNTDTQYF	TGTGCCAGCAGACAGGACGGAAACACAGATACGCAGTATTTT
TRBD1	.	TRBV7-2	TRBJ2-7	CASSPRTGGRNEQYF	TGTGCCAGCAGCCCCCGGACAGGGGGCAGGAACGAGCAGTACTTC
TRBD1	.	TRBV5-1	TRBJ1-2	CASSLEGTAANYGYTF	TGCGCCAGCAGCTTGGAAGGGACAGCAGCTAACTATGGCTACACCTTC
TRBD2	.	TRBV14	TRBJ2-7	CASSPLAGESYEQYF	TGTGCCAGCAGCCCTTTAGCGGGCGAATCCTACGAGCAGTACTTC
TRBD2	.	TRBV5-1	TRBJ2-3	CASSWGLTSGGNTDTQYF	TGCGCCAGCAGCTGGGGACTGACTAGCGGGGGGAACACAGATACGCAGTATTTT
TRBD1	.	TRBV28	TRBJ2-7	CASSLGQGVRDEQYF	TGTGCCAGCAGTTTAGGACAGGGAGTTCGCGACGAGCAGTACTTC
TRBD1	.	TRBV2	TRBJ1-5	CASKYRGGNQPQHF	TGTGCCAGCAAATACAGGGGCGGGAATCAGCCCCAGCATTTT
TRBD2	.	TRBV30	TRBJ2-5	CAWSREGETQYF	TGTGCCTGGAGCAGGGAGGGAGAGACCCAGTACTTC
.	.	TRBV5-1	TRBJ1-2	CASSSSYGGYTF	TGCGCCAGCAGCTCCTCATACGGGGGCTACACCTTC
.	.	TRBV5-1	TRBJ2-6	CASSLSRAGSGANVLTF	TGCGCCAGCAGCTTGTCAAGGGCAGGGTCTGGGGCCAACGTCCTGACTTTC
.	.	TRBV19	TRBJ1-1	CASSHVSGGNTEAFF	TGTGCCAGTAGCCATGTCTCGGGGGGGAACACTGAAGCTTTCTTT
TRBD2	once	TRBV18	TRBJ2-1	CASSPRSSGRNEQFF	TGTGCCAGCTCACCACGGTCTAGCGGGAGAAATGAGCAGTTCTTC
.	.	TRBV28	TRBJ2-7	CASSALVVASYEQYF	TGTGCCAGCAGCGCCCTAGTTGTCGCCTCCTACGAGCAGTACTTC
TRBD2	.	TRBV4-3	TRBJ2-2	CASRRGVNTGELFF	TGCGCCAGCAGACGGGGGGTGAACACCGGGGAGCTGTTTTTT
TRBD1	.	TRBV19	TRBJ1-5	CASRPRDRGPNQPQHF	TGTGCCAGTAGGCCCAGGGACAGGGGCCCGAATCAGCCCCAGCATTTT
TRBD2	once	TRBV10-3	TRBJ2-3	CAISIAGGQDTQYF	TGTGCCATCAGTATAGCGGGAGGTCAAGATACGCAGTATTTT
TRBD2	once	TRBV24-1	TRBJ2-3	CATSDLGERGAGDTQYF	TGTGCCACCAGTGATTTGGGCGAGCGGGGTGCGGGGGATACGCAGTATTTT
TRBD2	.	TRBV24-1	TRBJ2-2	CATSDPTEAGASIGELFF	TGTGCCACCAGTGACCCTACCGAAGCGGGAGCGTCTATCGGGGAGCTGTTTTTT
.	.	TRBV6-2/TRBV6-3	TRBJ2-7	CASSYSRGIAPSEQYF	TGTGCCAGCAGTTACTCGAGAGGTATCGCCCCCTCGGAGCAGTACTTC
.	.	TRBV6-1	TRBJ1-5	CASSGGLKEGHQPQHF	TGTGCCAGCAGTGGGGGGCTTAAAGAAGGACATCAGCCCCAGCATTTT
TRBD2	once	TRBV6-2/TRBV6-3	TRBJ2-3	CASSPPSGPSTDTQYF	TGTGCCAGCAGCCCTCCTAGCGGACCTAGCACAGATACGCAGTATTTT
.	.	TRBV24-1	TRBJ1-1	CATSDSRDTEAFF	TGTGCCACCAGTGATTCCAGGGACACTGAAGCTTTCTTT
.	.	TRBV18	TRBJ2-5	CASSPRSLAKETQYF	TGTGCCAGCTCACCACGCTCGCTAGCGAAAGAGACCCAGTACTTC
TRBD1	few	TRBV20-1	TRBJ1-1	CSADREVEAFF	TGCAGTGCAGACAGGGAGGTTGAAGCTTTCTTT
.	.	TRBV11-3	TRBJ1-4	CASSDRRYNEKLFF	TGTGCCAGCAGCGACCGGAGGTATAATGAAAAACTGTTTTTT
.	.	TRBV27	TRBJ1-1	CASSSPPGNTEAFF	TGTGCCAGCAGTTCCCCCCCGGGGAACACTGAAGCTTTCTTT
.	.	TRBV6-6	TRBJ1-2	CASTIDGVEIDGYTF	TGTGCCAGCACCATAGACGGGGTCGAGATTGATGGCTACACCTTC
.	once	TRBV6-4	TRBJ2-4	CASSVGGGENIQYF	TGTGCCAGCAGTGTCGGAGGTGGGGAGAACATTCAGTACTTC
.	.	TRBV7-2	TRBJ1-1	CASSPTLRKGGTEAFF	TGTGCCAGCAGCCCCACCCTCCGAAAAGGGGGCACTGAAGCTTTCTTT
.	.	TRBV6-5	TRBJ1-3	CASSSPFGRAGNTIYF	TGTGCCAGCAGTTCGCCCTTTGGGAGGGCTGGAAACACCATATATTTT
.	many	TRBV5-4	TRBJ2-2	CASSGEGGRTGELFF	TGTGCCAGCAGCGGCGAGGGGGGGAGGACCGGGGAGCTGTTTTTT
TRBD1	.	TRBV4-1	TRBJ1-2	CASSRPTGPLGYTF	TGCGCCAGCAGCCGCCCGACAGGGCCCCTCGGCTACACCTTC
.	.	TRBV30	TRBJ1-1	CAWSAGSGAEAFF	TGTGCCTGGAGTGCGGGATCGGGAGCTGAAGCTTTCTTT
TRBD1	.	TRBV4-1	TRBJ1-2	CASSPSTGDGYTF	TGCGCCAGCAGCCCATCGACAGGGGATGGCTACACCTTC
.	once	TRBV30	TRBJ2-3	CAWSRLSGTDTQYF	TGTGCCTGGAGTAGACTATCGGGGACAGATACGCAGTATTTT
TRBD1	.	TRBV27	TRBJ1-2	CASSSKGAIGGGYTF	TGTGCCAGCAGTTCTAAGGGGGCGATAGGTGGTGGCTACACCTTC
TRBD1	few	TRBV5-6	TRBJ1-1	CASSVSGGYTEAFF	TGTGCCAGCAGCGTCTCAGGGGGCTACACTGAAGCTTTCTTT
.	.	TRBV5-1	TRBJ2-2	CASSGTTTNTGELFF	TGCGCCAGCTCCGGGACAACCACGAACACCGGGGAGCTGTTTTTT
TRBD1	.	TRBV7-2	TRBJ1-6	CASSLGGTGTSPLHF	TGTGCCAGCAGCTTAGGAGGGACAGGGACATCACCCCTCCACTTT
TRBD1	.	TRBV7-2	TRBJ2-5	CASSLEQGTETQYF	TGTGCCAGCAGCTTAGAACAGGGGACGGAGACCCAGTACTTC
.	few	TRBV19	TRBJ1-4	CASTIPGQGSEKLFF	TGTGCCAGTACAATCCCCGGGCAGGGGAGTGAAAAACTGTTTTTT